Following are 10 T cell receptor beta chains from one sample sequenced in a study of CD8 T cells in Susac syndrome. RNA totalling about 0.5 to 1 ug underwent reverse transcription with random hexamers. TCRdb processed the immunoSEQ multiplex PCR reads anew with MiXCR; each CDR3 protein has one entry. This sample yields some 94,000 distinct CDR3 sequences, of which just under 95% are seen a single time; about 0.29% belongs to the top ten. Input material: CD4+ T cells from PBMCs. These receptors were obtained from a human donor with Susac syndrome.

J is TRBJ1-2 and V is TRBV20-1; no clear D. This CDR3 is built from 12 residues. Trimming removed 2 bases from V and 4 bases from J, with 8 bases in between. The germline CDR1 and CDR2 sequences are DFQATT and SNEGSKA (reference sequence). As DNA, the CDR3 is TGCAGTGCTAGATTTGCTCTCTATGGCTACACCTTC. It specifies CSARFALYGYTF.

The V and J genes are TRBV14 and TRBJ2-3; 7 positions agree with TRBD2. V was pared by 0 bases and J by 4 bases, with 4 bases of the junction left unmatched. Germline V gives CDR1 SGHDN, CDR2 FVKESK. The CDR3 is made up of 15 amino acids. Here the CDR3 DNA reads TGTGCCAGCAGCCAAGATCAACGGGGGGCAGATACGCAGTATTTT. It translates to CASSQDQRGADTQYF. The full variable domain, with the rest looked up from reference TRBV14 and TRBJ2-3, is EAGVTQFPSHSVIEKGQTVTLRCDPISGHDNLYWYRRVMGKEIKFLLHFVKESKQDESGMPNNRFLAERTGGTYSTLKVQPAELEDSGVYFCASSQDQRGADTQYFGPGTRLTVL.

The CDR3 DNA sequence: TGCAGTGTTGATCCCGGGACACATCCCACAGATACGCAGTATTTT. Translating it yields CSVDPGTHPTDTQYF. The rearrangement uses TRBV20-1 and TRBJ2-3; D perhaps matches TRBD1 (6 bases). There are 15 residues in the CDR3. The ends were cut back, 7 bases at V and 2 bases at J, with 19 bases in the middle. Germline lookup yields CDR1 DFQATT and CDR2 SNEGSKA (reference sequence).

This chain links TRBV12-3 or TRBV12-4 with TRBJ1-4, with D possibly being TRBD1 (6 bases). V was trimmed by 5 bases and J by 3 bases, leaving 13 bases between them. The CDR3 contains 15 residues. CDR3 region: CASSPPGVANEKLFF. The CDR3 DNA reads TGTGCCAGCAGTCCCCCAGGGGTGGCTAATGAAAAACTGTTTTTT.

The chain uses TRBV9 and TRBJ2-7, with 7 nucleotides matching TRBD1. This CDR3 is 14 amino acids long. V dropped 1 base and J dropped 5; count of bases not matched to a gene: 6. The germline V gene has CDR1 SGDLS and CDR2 YYNGEE. The CDR3 DNA is TGTGCCAGCAGCGTAACCGGGACAGAGGACGAGCAGTACTTC. Amino acid sequence: CASSVTGTEDEQYF.

The chain couples TRBV12-3 or TRBV12-4 to TRBJ1-1; 9 bases match TRBD1. This CDR3 is built from 14 residues. V shed 6 bases, J shed 7 bases, and the junction held 9 bases outside the gene matches. The CDR3 region has the DNA TGTGCCAGCAGACCGACAGGGGGGCTCTATGAAGCTTTCTTT. Its translation is CASRPTGGLYEAFF.

This CDR3 is CALEGASSGNTIYF. In DNA form, the CDR3 reads TGTGCCCTAGAGGGGGCCTCTTCTGGAAACACCATATATTTT. The chain uses TRBV30 and TRBJ1-3, with 7 bases aligning to TRBD1. Germline V gene lookup returns CDR1 GTSNPN and CDR2 SVGIG (reference sequence). This CDR3 is 14 amino acids long. Trimming cost V 8 bases and J 1 base; bases outside gene matches: 8.

This clonotype appeared a few times. The V call is TRBV5-1, the J call TRBJ2-7; no clear D gene. The germline V and J ends were trimmed by 3 bases and 0 bases, with 7 bases remaining between them. The CDR3 sequence is 13 residues long. Germline CDR1 and CDR2: SGHRS and YFSETQ. The CDR3 bases are TGCGCCAGCAGCTCGGACGGCTCCTACGAGCAGTACTTC. It codes for CASSSDGSYEQYF.

This chain links TRBV12-3 or TRBV12-4 with TRBJ1-5, with D maybe TRBD1 (5 bases). The CDR3 totals 13 residues. V shed 6 bases and J shed 7 bases, with 13 bases lying between them. CDR3 protein: CASSQDIEQPQHF. In DNA form, the CDR3 reads TGTGCCAGCAGCCAGGACATCGAACAGCCCCAGCATTTT.

The DNA for the CDR3 is TGTGCCAGTAGCGACAGGGGGCCCAAAAACATTCAGTACTTC. Amino acids: CASSDRGPKNIQYF. The gene calls are TRBV19 and TRBJ2-4; 10 nucleotides match TRBD1. The germline gives CDR1 LNHDA, CDR2 SQIVND (reference sequence). V shed 6 bases and J 2 bases; nucleotides not matched to a gene: 1. This CDR3 is 14 amino acids long. Looking up the rest from reference TRBV19 and TRBJ2-4 gives the full variable domain: DGGITQSPKYLFRKEGQNVTLSCEQNLNHDAMYWYRQDPGQGLRLIYYSQIVNDFQKGDIAEGYSVSREKKESFPLTVTSAQKNPTAFYLCASSDRGPKNIQYFGAGTRLSVL.